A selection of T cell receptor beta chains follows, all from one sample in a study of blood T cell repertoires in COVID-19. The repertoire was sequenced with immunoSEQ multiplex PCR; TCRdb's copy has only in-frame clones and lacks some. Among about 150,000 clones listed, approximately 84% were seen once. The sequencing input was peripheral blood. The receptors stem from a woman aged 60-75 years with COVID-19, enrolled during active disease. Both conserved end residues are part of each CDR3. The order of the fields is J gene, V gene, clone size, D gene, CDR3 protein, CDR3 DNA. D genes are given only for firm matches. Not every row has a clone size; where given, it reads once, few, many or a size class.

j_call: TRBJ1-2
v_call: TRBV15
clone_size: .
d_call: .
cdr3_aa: CATSSGSGRVNGYTF
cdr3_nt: TGTGCCACCAGCAGTGGGAGCGGACGGGTTAATGGCTACACCTTC

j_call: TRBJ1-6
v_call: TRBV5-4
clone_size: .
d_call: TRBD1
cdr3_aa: CASSMDRGHSPLHF
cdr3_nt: TGTGCCAGCAGCATGGACAGGGGGCATTCACCCCTCCACTTT

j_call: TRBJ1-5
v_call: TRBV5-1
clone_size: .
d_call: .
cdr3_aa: CASSLAPAYSNQPQHF
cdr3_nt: TGCGCCAGCAGCTTGGCCCCAGCGTATAGCAATCAGCCCCAGCATTTT

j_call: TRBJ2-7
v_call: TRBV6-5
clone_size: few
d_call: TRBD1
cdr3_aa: CASSSRTGGRNEQYF
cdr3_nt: TGTGCCAGCAGTTCTCGGACAGGGGGTCGGAACGAGCAGTACTTC

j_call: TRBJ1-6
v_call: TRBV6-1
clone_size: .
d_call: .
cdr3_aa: CASSERVNSPLHF
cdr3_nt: TGTGCCAGCAGTGAACGGGTCAATTCACCCCTCCACTTT

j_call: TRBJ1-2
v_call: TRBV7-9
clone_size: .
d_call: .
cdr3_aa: CASSTGDNPRDGYTF
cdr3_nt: TGTGCCAGCAGCACCGGGGACAACCCGAGGGATGGCTACACCTTC

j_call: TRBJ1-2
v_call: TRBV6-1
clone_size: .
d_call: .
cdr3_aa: CASSESGGPNYGYTF
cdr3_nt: TGTGCCAGCAGTGAATCCGGCGGTCCCAACTATGGCTACACCTTC

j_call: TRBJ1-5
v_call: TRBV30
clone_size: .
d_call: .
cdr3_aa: CAWSIQGNQPQHF
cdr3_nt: TGTGCCTGGAGTATACAGGGCAATCAGCCCCAGCATTTT

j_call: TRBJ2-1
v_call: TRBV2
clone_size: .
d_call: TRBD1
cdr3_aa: CASSGDRAAYNEQFF
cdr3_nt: TGTGCCAGCAGTGGGGACAGGGCGGCCTACAATGAGCAGTTCTTC

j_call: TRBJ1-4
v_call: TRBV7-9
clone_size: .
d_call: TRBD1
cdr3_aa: CASTQDRGPTPGEKLFF
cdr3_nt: TGTGCCAGCACTCAGGACAGGGGGCCAACCCCAGGTGAAAAACTGTTTTTT

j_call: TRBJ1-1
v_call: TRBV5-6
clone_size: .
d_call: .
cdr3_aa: CASSLRVTGRNTEAFF
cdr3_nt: TGTGCCAGCAGCTTGCGTGTAACAGGGAGGAACACTGAAGCTTTCTTT

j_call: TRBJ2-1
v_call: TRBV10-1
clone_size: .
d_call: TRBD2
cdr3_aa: CASSESGTSEQFF
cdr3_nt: TGCGCCAGCAGTGAGTCGGGGACTAGTGAGCAGTTCTTC

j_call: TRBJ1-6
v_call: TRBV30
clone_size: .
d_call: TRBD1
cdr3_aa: CACEQGYPLHF
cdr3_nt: TGTGCCTGCGAACAGGGGTATCCCCTCCACTTT

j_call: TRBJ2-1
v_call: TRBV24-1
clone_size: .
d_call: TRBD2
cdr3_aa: CATSYGSSGSNEQFF
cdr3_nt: TGTGCCACCAGTTATGGCTCTAGCGGGAGTAATGAGCAGTTCTTC

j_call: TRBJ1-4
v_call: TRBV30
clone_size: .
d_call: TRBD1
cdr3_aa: CAWSWGTGGEKLFF
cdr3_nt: TGTGCCTGGAGTTGGGGGACAGGGGGCGAAAAACTGTTTTTT

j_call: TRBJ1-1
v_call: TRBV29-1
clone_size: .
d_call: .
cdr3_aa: CSVEVQTMNTEAFF
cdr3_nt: TGCAGCGTTGAAGTACAGACTATGAACACTGAAGCTTTCTTT

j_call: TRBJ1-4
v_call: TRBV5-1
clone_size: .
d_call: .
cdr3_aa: CASSLEGGFEKLFF
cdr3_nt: TGCGCCAGCAGCTTGGAGGGAGGGTTTGAAAAACTGTTTTTT

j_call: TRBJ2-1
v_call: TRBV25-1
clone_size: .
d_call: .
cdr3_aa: CASSEYGNEQFF
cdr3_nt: TGTGCCAGCAGTGAATACGGCAATGAGCAGTTCTTC

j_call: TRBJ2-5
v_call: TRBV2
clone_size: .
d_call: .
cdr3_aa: CASRRDIGGVNQETQYF
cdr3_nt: TGTGCCAGCCGACGGGACATAGGGGGGGTCAATCAAGAGACCCAGTACTTC